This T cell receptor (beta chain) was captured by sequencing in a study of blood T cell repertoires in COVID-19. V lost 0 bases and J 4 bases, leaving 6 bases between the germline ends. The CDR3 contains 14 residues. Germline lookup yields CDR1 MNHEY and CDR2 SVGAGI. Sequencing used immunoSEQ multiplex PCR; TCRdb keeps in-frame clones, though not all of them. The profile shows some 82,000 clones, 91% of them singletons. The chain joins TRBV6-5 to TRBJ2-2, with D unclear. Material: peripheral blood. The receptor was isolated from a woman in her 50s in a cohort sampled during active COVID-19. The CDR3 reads CASSYSRGTGELFF. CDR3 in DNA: TGTGCCAGCAGTTACTCCAGAGGCACCGGGGAGCTGTTTTTT.